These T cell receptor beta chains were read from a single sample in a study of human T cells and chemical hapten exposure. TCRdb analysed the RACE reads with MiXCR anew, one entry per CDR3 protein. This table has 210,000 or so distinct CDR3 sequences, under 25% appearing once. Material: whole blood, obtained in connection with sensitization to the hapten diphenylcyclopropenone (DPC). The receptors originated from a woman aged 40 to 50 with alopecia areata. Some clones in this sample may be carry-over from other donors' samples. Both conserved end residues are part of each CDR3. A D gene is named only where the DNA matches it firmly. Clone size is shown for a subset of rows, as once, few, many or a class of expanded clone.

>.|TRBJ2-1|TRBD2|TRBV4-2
TGTGCCAGCAGCCAAGATACCCTAGCGGGAGGCGATGAGCAGTTCTTC
CASSQDTLAGGDEQFF
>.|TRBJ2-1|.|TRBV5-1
TGCGCCAGCAGCTTGGGCGGAACTGACAATGAGCAGTTCTTC
CASSLGGTDNEQFF
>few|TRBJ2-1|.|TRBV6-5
TGTGCCAGCAAGACTACCGTTAGTGTGGAGTTCTTC
CASKTTVSVEFF
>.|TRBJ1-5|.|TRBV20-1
TGCAGTGCTAGCGACCTTACAGGGATTCAGCCCCAGCATTTT
CSASDLTGIQPQHF
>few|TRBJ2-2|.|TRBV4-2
TGTGCCAGCAGCCAAGATGACTTAAACACCGGGGAGCTGTTTTTT
CASSQDDLNTGELFF
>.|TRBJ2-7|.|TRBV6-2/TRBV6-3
TGTGCCAGCAGTATCCTCCCGGCGGAGCAGTACTTC
CASSILPAEQYF
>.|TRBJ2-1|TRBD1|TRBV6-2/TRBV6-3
TGTGCCAGCAGGACGACAGGGGGCTACAATGAGCAGTTCTTC
CASRTTGGYNEQFF
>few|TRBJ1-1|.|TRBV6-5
TGTGCCAGCAGCCGACAGCACACTGAAGCTTTCTTT
CASSRQHTEAFF
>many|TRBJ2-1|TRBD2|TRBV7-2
TGTGCCAGCAGCTTAGCGTGGCCAGGACTAGCAGCCAACAATGAGCAGTTCTTC
CASSLAWPGLAANNEQFF
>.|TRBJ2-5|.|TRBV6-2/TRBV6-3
TGTGCCAGCAGACCCACTGGCCCCCGGGAGACCCAGTACTTC
CASRPTGPRETQYF
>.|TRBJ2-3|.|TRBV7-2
TGTGCCAGCAGCTTAGGGGGGAGGCGCACAGATACGCAGTATTTT
CASSLGGRRTDTQYF
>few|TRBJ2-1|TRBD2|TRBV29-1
TGCAGCGTACAAAGACTAGCGGGAGAGTCCTACAATGAGCAGTTCTTC
CSVQRLAGESYNEQFF
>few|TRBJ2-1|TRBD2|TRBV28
TGTGCCAGCAGTTTCCTTTATCGTGGGAGGGCCCCTAATGAGCAGTTCTTC
CASSFLYRGRAPNEQFF
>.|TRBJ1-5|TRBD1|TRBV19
TGTGCCAGTAGTTTGACAGGGGGCCCCGTTCAGCCCCAGCATTTT
CASSLTGGPVQPQHF
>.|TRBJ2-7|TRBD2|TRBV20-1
TGCAGTGCTAGAGATAGAGCGGGAGGCCATTACGAGCAGTACTTC
CSARDRAGGHYEQYF
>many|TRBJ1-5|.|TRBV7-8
TGTGCCAGCACCCCAGACAGGCCTAATCAGCCCCAGCATTTT
CASTPDRPNQPQHF
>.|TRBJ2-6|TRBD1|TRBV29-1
TGCAGCCCTTGGGACAGGCGAAGTATGGCCAACGTCCTGACTTTC
CSPWDRRSMANVLTF
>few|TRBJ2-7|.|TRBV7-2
TGTGCCAGCAGCTTTGTCACCTACGAGCAGTACTTC
CASSFVTYEQYF
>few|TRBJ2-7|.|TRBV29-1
TGCAGCGTTGCGCGGGACATCGCCGAGCAGTACTTC
CSVARDIAEQYF
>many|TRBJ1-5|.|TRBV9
TGTGCCAGCAGCCCAGCCGGGACGGAAGAACAGCCCCAGCATTTT
CASSPAGTEEQPQHF
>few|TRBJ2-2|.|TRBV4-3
TGCGCCAGCAGCCAACTTAACACCGGGGAGCTGTTTTTT
CASSQLNTGELFF
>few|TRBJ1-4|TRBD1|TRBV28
TGTGCCAGCAGTCAAGCCGACAGGGGGCAAGGAAAACTGTTTTTT
CASSQADRGQGKLFF
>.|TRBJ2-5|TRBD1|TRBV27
TGTGCCAGCAGTTTATGGAGTGGGCAGGGGGAAGAGACCCAGTACTTC
CASSLWSGQGEETQYF
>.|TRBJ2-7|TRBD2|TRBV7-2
TGTGCCAGCAGCTTAGTGGCTAGCGGGAGGCCGTACGAGCAGTACTTC
CASSLVASGRPYEQYF
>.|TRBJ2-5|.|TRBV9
TGTGCCAGCAGCCTAGAGGGGTCTAGGCGTGAGACCCAGTACTTC
CASSLEGSRRETQYF
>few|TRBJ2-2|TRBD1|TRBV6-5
TGTGCCAGCAGCCTCGGACAGGGAAGTAGGACCGGGGAGCTGTTTTTT
CASSLGQGSRTGELFF
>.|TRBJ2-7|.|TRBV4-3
TGCGCCAGCAGCCAAGGCGGCAGGTACGAGCAGTACTTC
CASSQGGRYEQYF
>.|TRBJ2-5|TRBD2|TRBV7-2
TGTGCCAGCAGCTTAGCCGGGACTAGTGCAGAGACCCAGTACTTC
CASSLAGTSAETQYF
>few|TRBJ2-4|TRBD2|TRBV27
TGTGCCAGCAGTCAGGGACTAGCGGGAGACATTCAGTACTTC
CASSQGLAGDIQYF
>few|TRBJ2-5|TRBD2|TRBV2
TGTGCCAGCCGAGGGGAGGGGGAGACCCAGTACTTC
CASRGEGETQYF
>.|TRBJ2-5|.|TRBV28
TGTGCCAGCAGTTTATCAGGGCCCCTGACCCAGTACTTC
CASSLSGPLTQYF
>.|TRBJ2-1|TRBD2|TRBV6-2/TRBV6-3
TGTGCCAGCGGAAGAAGCGGGGTGGATCAGCAGTTCTTC
CASGRSGVDQQFF
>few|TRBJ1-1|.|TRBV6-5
TGTGCCAGCAGTTACTCGAGACACCCTTCTGAAGCTTTCTTT
CASSYSRHPSEAFF
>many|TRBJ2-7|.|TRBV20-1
TGCAGTGCTCGGCCCCCCCACCTCTACGAGCAGTACTTC
CSARPPHLYEQYF
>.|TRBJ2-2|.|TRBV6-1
TGTGCCAGCAGTGAAATTCGACTCACCGGGGAGCTGTTTTTT
CASSEIRLTGELFF
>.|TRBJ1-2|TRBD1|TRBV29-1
TGCAGCGTTGAATTGAGGGGACAGGGAGTTAACTATGGCTACACCTTC
CSVELRGQGVNYGYTF
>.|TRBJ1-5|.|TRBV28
TGTGCCAGCAGTTTATCATCGGCCGGGGTCAGCAATCAGCCCCAGCATTTT
CASSLSSAGVSNQPQHF
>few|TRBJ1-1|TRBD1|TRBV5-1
TGCGCCAGCAGCAGGACAGGGGGCATTGAAGCTTTCTTT
CASSRTGGIEAFF